These T cell receptor beta chains were read from a single sample in a study of human T cells and chemical hapten exposure. MiXCR was run by TCRdb on the 5' RACE reads, yielding one entry per CDR3 protein. The table records 150,000 or so distinct CDR3 sequences, around 4.4% of them present only once. The receptors shown here come from a female donor in good health. CDR3s include the opening cysteine and the closing phenylalanine or tryptophan. A D gene is named only where the DNA matches it firmly. The size entry is marked missing in some rows and otherwise reads once, few, many or a size class.

CDR3 protein | CDR3 DNA | D gene | J gene | clone size | V gene
CASSPGQGRRETQYF | TGTGCCAGCAGCCCGGGACAGGGGAGAAGAGAGACCCAGTACTTC | TRBD1 | TRBJ2-5 | many | TRBV7-9
CASSLGAARMNEKLFF | TGTGCCAGCAGCTTAGGGGCGGCCAGAATGAATGAAAAACTGTTCTTT | . | TRBJ1-4 | many | TRBV7-9
CASSQVPSGVSYNEQFF | TGCGCCAGCAGCCAAGTGCCTAGCGGGGTCTCCTACAATGAGCAGTTCTTC | TRBD2 | TRBJ2-1 | few | TRBV4-1
CASSYHFSESRNQPQHF | TGTGCCAGCAGTTACCATTTTAGCGAATCCCGCAATCAGCCCCAGCATTTT | . | TRBJ1-5 | many | TRBV6-6
CASRHRVGSYNEQFF | TGTGCCAGCAGGCACAGGGTTGGTTCCTACAATGAGCAGTTCTTC | . | TRBJ2-1 | many | TRBV5-8
CASSYDRIFGDTQYF | TGTGCCAGCAGCTACGACAGGATTTTTGGAGATACGCAGTATTTT | . | TRBJ2-3 | many | TRBV5-4
CSARRQRGQPQHF | TGCAGTGCTAGGCGGCAGAGGGGTCAGCCCCAGCATTTT | . | TRBJ1-5 | many | TRBV20-1
CASSRDSFQPQHF | TGTGCCAGCTCCCGGGACAGCTTTCAGCCCCAGCATTTT | TRBD1 | TRBJ1-5 | many | TRBV19
CASSPRSELGTGELFF | TGTGCCAGCAGCCCCCGGAGCGAGTTGGGTACCGGGGAGCTGTTTTTT | . | TRBJ2-2 | many | TRBV3-1
CASSSTTGSNIQYF | TGTGCCAGCAGCTCTACGACAGGGTCAAACATTCAGTACTTC | TRBD1 | TRBJ2-4 | many | TRBV5-6
CSVEDWWAEKTGCQETQYF | TGCAGCGTTGAAGATTGGTGGGCAGAGAAGACCGGTTGCCAAGAGACCCAGTACTTC | . | TRBJ2-5 | few | TRBV29-1
CASSLFLVPGVPRYNEQFF | TGTGCCAGCAGCTTATTCTTAGTGCCGGGGGTCCCCCGCTACAATGAGCAGTTCTTC | . | TRBJ2-1 | many | TRBV11-2
CASSRQDPTDTQYF | TGCGCCAGCAGCCGACAGGATCCAACAGATACGCAGTATTTT | . | TRBJ2-3 | many | TRBV5-1
CSVESRASGSYEQYF | TGCAGCGTTGAGTCGCGGGCGAGTGGCTCCTACGAGCAGTACTTC | . | TRBJ2-7 | many | TRBV29-1
CSAVPGQGAGTEAFF | TGCAGTGCGGTGCCGGGACAGGGGGCAGGAACTGAAGCTTTCTTT | TRBD1 | TRBJ1-1 | . | TRBV20-1
CASSQPGGGTEAFF | TGCGCCAGCAGCCAACCCGGTGGGGGCACTGAAGCTTTCTTT | . | TRBJ1-1 | . | TRBV4-3
CSAPGSLGADTQYF | TGCAGTGCCCCCGGGAGCCTAGGCGCAGATACGCAGTATTTT | . | TRBJ2-3 | . | TRBV20-1
CASSTDRGVWDTEAFF | TGTGCCAGCAGCACGGACAGGGGGGTGTGGGACACTGAAGCTTTCTTT | TRBD1 | TRBJ1-1 | many | TRBV7-9
CASSMATVSYEQYF | TGTGCCAGCAGCATGGCGACAGTTTCCTACGAGCAGTACTTC | . | TRBJ2-7 | many | TRBV7-8
CASSSRTGGGYTF | TGTGCCAGCAGTTCCCGGACAGGGGGAGGCTACACCTTC | TRBD1 | TRBJ1-2 | . | TRBV6-5
CASSVVRTEAFF | TGTGCCAGCTCCGTGGTGCGTACTGAAGCTTTCTTT | . | TRBJ1-1 | few | TRBV18
CASRDRGLGEQYF | TGCGCCAGCAGAGACAGGGGGCTGGGCGAGCAGTACTTC | TRBD1 | TRBJ2-7 | few | TRBV10-2
CASSPPEGRTNTEAFF | TGTGCCAGCAGTCCGCCGGAGGGACGGACTAACACTGAAGCTTTCTTT | . | TRBJ1-1 | many | TRBV28
CASSPPPSYNEQFF | TGTGCCAGCAGCCCACCCCCTTCCTACAATGAGCAGTTCTTC | . | TRBJ2-1 | many | TRBV28
CASSPTGGDSYEQYF | TGTGCCAGCAGTCCGACAGGGGGAGATTCCTACGAGCAGTACTTC | TRBD1 | TRBJ2-7 | many | TRBV27
CSARVWTSGGASEQFF | TGCAGTGCTAGAGTCTGGACTAGCGGGGGGGCAAGTGAGCAGTTCTTC | TRBD2 | TRBJ2-1 | many | TRBV20-1
CASSSILQGWDEKLFF | TGTGCCAGCAGTTCGATCCTACAGGGCTGGGATGAAAAACTGTTTTTT | . | TRBJ1-4 | many | TRBV12-3/TRBV12-4
CASSLALELAGGFRTDTQYF | TGTGCCAGCAGCTTGGCCCTCGAACTAGCGGGGGGGTTTCGGACAGATACGCAGTATTTT | TRBD2 | TRBJ2-3 | many | TRBV5-6
CASSSLSPGTGSSEQYF | TGTGCCAGCAGCTCTTTGTCCCCGGGGACAGGGTCGTCCGAGCAGTACTTC | TRBD1 | TRBJ2-7 | few | TRBV28
CASSRTGTPTYEQYF | TGTGCCAGCAGTCGGACCGGGACACCCACCTACGAGCAGTACTTC | . | TRBJ2-7 | many | TRBV28
CSARFRQRYTDTQYF | TGCAGTGCTAGATTTAGACAGCGTTACACAGATACGCAGTATTTT | . | TRBJ2-3 | many | TRBV20-1
CASSLDPAPDTQYF | TGCGCCAGCAGCTTGGACCCGGCCCCCGATACGCAGTATTTT | . | TRBJ2-3 | many | TRBV5-1
CASMPGQGSYEQYF | TGTGCCAGCATGCCGGGACAGGGGTCCTACGAGCAGTACTTC | TRBD1 | TRBJ2-7 | many | TRBV28
CASSLFRTAFTDTQYF | TGTGCCAGCAGCTTGTTCCGGACAGCCTTCACAGATACGCAGTATTTT | . | TRBJ2-3 | few | TRBV5-5
CASSSPTSGELNEQFF | TGTGCCAGCAGTTCCCCGACTAGCGGGGAGCTCAATGAGCAGTTCTTC | TRBD2 | TRBJ2-1 | . | TRBV27
CSARPTGRNTEAFF | TGCAGTGCTAGACCGACAGGTCGTAACACTGAAGCTTTCTTT | . | TRBJ1-1 | many | TRBV20-1
CASSLDRGYYNEQFF | TGTGCCAGCAGCTTGGACAGGGGGTACTACAATGAGCAGTTCTTC | TRBD1 | TRBJ2-1 | many | TRBV5-4
CASSLRGQGRNTEAFF | TGTGCCAGCAGTTTGAGGGGACAGGGGAGGAACACTGAAGCTTTCTTT | TRBD1 | TRBJ1-1 | many | TRBV12-3/TRBV12-4
CASSRNRQTTEAFF | TGTGCCAGCAGCCGAAACCGACAGACCACTGAAGCTTTCTTT | . | TRBJ1-1 | many | TRBV21-1
CASSSRGSGTEAFF | TGTGCCAGCAGTTCGCGCGGATCGGGGACTGAAGCTTTCTTT | . | TRBJ1-1 | . | TRBV27
CSARSSGYGYTF | TGCAGTGCTAGGTCCAGTGGCTATGGCTACACCTTC | . | TRBJ1-2 | many | TRBV20-1
CAISAVEGAYSNQPQHF | TGTGCCATCAGCGCCGTGGAAGGAGCCTATAGCAATCAGCCCCAGCATTTT | . | TRBJ1-5 | few | TRBV10-3
CASSSWGVYRLFGGYTF | TGTGCCAGCAGTTCCTGGGGAGTGTACAGACTGTTTGGCGGCTACACCTTC | . | TRBJ1-2 | many | TRBV28
CASSGPGTSGLISTDTQYF | TGTGCCAGCAGCGGACCCGGGACTAGCGGGCTTATAAGCACAGATACGCAGTATTTT | TRBD2 | TRBJ2-3 | . | TRBV9
CASSLFTQVTGDEKLFF | TGTGCCAGCAGTTTATTTACTCAGGTGACAGGTGATGAAAAACTGTTTTTT | . | TRBJ1-4 | many | TRBV28
CASSSSQRGRTGYTF | TGTGCCAGCAGTTCCTCCCAGAGGGGACGGACTGGCTACACCTTC | . | TRBJ1-2 | many | TRBV12-3/TRBV12-4
CASQTGGSEAFF | TGCGCCAGCCAAACAGGGGGCTCTGAAGCTTTCTTT | TRBD1 | TRBJ1-1 | many | TRBV4-1
CASSPRLGRNSPLHF | TGTGCCAGCAGCCCCCGTCTCGGACGGAATTCACCCCTCCACTTT | . | TRBJ1-6 | many | TRBV7-8
CASSLGHSSYGYTF | TGTGCCAGCAGCTTAGGACACTCTAGCTATGGCTACACCTTC | . | TRBJ1-2 | many | TRBV7-8
CASTMPLQGSTEAFF | TGTGCCAGCACTATGCCACTACAGGGGAGCACTGAAGCTTTCTTT | TRBD1 | TRBJ1-1 | many | TRBV6-6
CASSPRVRGDGYTF | TGTGCCAGCAGCCCCAGAGTCAGGGGCGATGGCTACACCTTC | . | TRBJ1-2 | many | TRBV7-2
CSASRVGGNQPQHF | TGCAGTGCCAGCAGGGTAGGGGGCAATCAGCCCCAGCATTTT | . | TRBJ1-5 | many | TRBV20-1
CASSSYRVPNEKLFF | TGTGCCAGCAGTTCGTACAGGGTCCCTAATGAAAAACTGTTTTTT | . | TRBJ1-4 | few | TRBV27
CASSQAGFSYEQYF | TGTGCCAGCAGCCAGGCGGGGTTTTCCTACGAGCAGTACTTC | . | TRBJ2-7 | many | TRBV3-1